This TCR beta chain was identified during a study of CD8+CD57+ T cells in acquired aplastic anemia. The wider study: CD4+ and CD8+ cells, once sorted, gave DNA averaging approximately 3.3 ug.

Those patients picked for sequencing had displayed CD8+CD57+ cell expansion on flow cytometry. Investigators profiled TCR beta VDJ and CDR3 from genomic DNA template. TCRdb re-called the reads with MiXCR, one entry per CDR3 protein. The data show roughly 250,000 distinct CDR3 sequences, with approximately 50% seen just once and 7.8% held by the top ten. The trim removed 6 bases at V and 0 bases at J, leaving 11 bases unmatched. The CDR3 spans 17 residues. Germline values: CDR1 SGHTA, CDR2 FQGNSA. This clonotype was sampled from a human donor with aplastic anemia. The specimen sequenced was sorted CD4+, CD8+, or CD8+CD57+ T cells (not recorded which) from PBMCs. The V gene is TRBV7-2, the J gene TRBJ2-7, with 10 bases lining up with TRBD1. CDR3 region: CASSSERQGAISYEQYF. The CDR3 DNA reads as TGTGCCAGCAGTTCGGAGCGACAGGGGGCCATCTCCTACGAGCAGTACTTC.